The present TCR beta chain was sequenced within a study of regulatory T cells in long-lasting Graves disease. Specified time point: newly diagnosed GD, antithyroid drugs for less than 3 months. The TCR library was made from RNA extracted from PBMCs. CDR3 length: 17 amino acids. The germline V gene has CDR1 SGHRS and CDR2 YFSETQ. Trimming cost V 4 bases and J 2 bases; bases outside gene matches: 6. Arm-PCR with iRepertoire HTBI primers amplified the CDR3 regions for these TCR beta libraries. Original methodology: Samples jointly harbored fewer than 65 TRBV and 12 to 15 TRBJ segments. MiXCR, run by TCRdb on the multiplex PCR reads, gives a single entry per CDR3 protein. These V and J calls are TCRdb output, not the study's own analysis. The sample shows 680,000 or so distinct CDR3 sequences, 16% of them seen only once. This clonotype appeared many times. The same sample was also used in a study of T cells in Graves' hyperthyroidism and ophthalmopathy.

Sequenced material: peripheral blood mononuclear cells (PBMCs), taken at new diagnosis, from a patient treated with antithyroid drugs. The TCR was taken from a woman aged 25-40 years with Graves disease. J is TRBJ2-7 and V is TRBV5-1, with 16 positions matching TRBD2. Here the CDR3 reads CASSPGLAGGGTYEQYF. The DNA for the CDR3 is TGCGCCAGCAGCCCGGGACTAGCGGGAGGGGGAACCTACGAGCAGTACTTC.